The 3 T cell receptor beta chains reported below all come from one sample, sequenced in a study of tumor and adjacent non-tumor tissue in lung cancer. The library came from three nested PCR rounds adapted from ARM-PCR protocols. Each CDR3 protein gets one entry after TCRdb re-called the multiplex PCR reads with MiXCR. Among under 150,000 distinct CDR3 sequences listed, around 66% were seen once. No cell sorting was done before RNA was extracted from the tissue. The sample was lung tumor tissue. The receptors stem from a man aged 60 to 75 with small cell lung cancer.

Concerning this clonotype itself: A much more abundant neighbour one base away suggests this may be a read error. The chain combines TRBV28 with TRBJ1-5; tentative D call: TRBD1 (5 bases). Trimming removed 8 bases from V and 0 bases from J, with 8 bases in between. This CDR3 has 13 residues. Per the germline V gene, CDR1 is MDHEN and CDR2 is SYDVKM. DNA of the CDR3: TGTGCCAGCCGCAGGGTTAGCAATCAGCCCCAGCATTTT. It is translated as CASRRVSNQPQHF.

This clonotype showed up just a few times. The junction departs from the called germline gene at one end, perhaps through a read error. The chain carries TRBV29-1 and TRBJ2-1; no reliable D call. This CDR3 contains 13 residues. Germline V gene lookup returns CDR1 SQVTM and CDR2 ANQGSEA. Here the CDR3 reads CNVDRKGNNEQFF. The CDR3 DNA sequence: TGCAACGTTGATAGGAAGGGCAACAATGAGCAGTTCTTC.

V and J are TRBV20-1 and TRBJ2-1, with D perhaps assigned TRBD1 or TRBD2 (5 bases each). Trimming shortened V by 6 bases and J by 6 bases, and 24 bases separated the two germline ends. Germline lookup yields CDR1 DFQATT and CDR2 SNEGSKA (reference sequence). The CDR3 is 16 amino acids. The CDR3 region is CSAREANGIRVNEQFF. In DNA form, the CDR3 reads TGCAGTGCCAGGGAAGCTAACGGGATAAGGGTCAATGAGCAGTTCTTC.